This passage covers 30 T cell receptor beta chains from one sample sequenced in a study of cytomegalovirus exposure and HLA in healthy donors. In the PCR, 60 Vbeta and 13 Jbeta primers were used. The table came from immunoSEQ multiplex PCR; TCRdb's copy has only in-frame clones and leaves some out. Found here are over 150,000 clones, 70% to 80% of them singletons; the top ten hold 13%. Input material: PBMCs. The receptor source for this set is a man under 40 in good health and CMV-seropositive.

The chain recombines TRBV28 with TRBJ2-3, with no clear D. This CDR3 has 13 amino acids. CDR1 is MDHEN, CDR2 SYDVKM, per germline. The V and J ends lost 3 bases and 3 bases respectively, with 7 bases between them. The chain's CDR3 is CASSLAETDTQYF. The CDR3 nucleotides read TGTGCCAGCAGTTTGGCGGAAACAGATACGCAGTATTTT.

The chain combines TRBV9 with TRBJ1-1, with D hard to call. The CDR3 length is 18 residues. The germline V gene encodes CDR1 SGDLS and CDR2 YYNGEE. Trimming removed 4 bases at V and 0 bases at J, with 22 bases between. The CDR3 reads CASSPSPGDGYMNTEAFF. The CDR3, as DNA: TGTGCCAGCAGCCCCTCCCCAGGTGACGGTTATATGAACACTGAAGCTTTCTTT. Based on the CDR3 plus reference TRBV9 and TRBJ1-1, the full variable domain is DSGVTQTPKHLITATGQRVTLRCSPRSGDLSVYWYQQSLDQGLQFLIQYYNGEERAKGNILERFSAQQFPDLHSELNLSSLELGDSALYFCASSPSPGDGYMNTEAFFGQGTRLTVV.

The chain is built from TRBV4-2 and TRBJ2-7; the match to TRBD2 covers 8 bases. The CDR3 consists of 17 residues. The J segment lost 4 bases and the V segment lost 0 bases, leaving 11 bases of the junction unmatched. Germline V gene sequence: CDR1 LGHNA, CDR2 YNFKEQ. The CDR3 bases are TGTGCCAGCAGCCAAGATATGGAGCGGGAGTATGGTTACGAGCAGTACTTC. Its translation is CASSQDMEREYGYEQYF.

This chain connects TRBV28 to TRBJ2-3; 7 bases agree with TRBD2. With 5 bases clipped from V and 0 bases from J, the junction kept 8 bases outside the gene matches. CDR3 size: 16 residues. CDR1 is MDHEN, CDR2 SYDVKM, per germline. The CDR3: CASSPQGGDSTDTQYF. CDR3 in DNA: TGTGCCAGCAGTCCTCAGGGAGGGGATAGCACAGATACGCAGTATTTT.

This clone has more than one count but fewer than ten. V usage is TRBV18 and J usage is TRBJ2-2, with 9 bases aligning to TRBD2. The CDR3 spans 16 residues. Germline values: CDR1 KGHSH, CDR2 LQKENI. J gave up 2 bases and V 4 bases, and 5 bases lay outside the gene matches. The CDR3 protein is CASSQEAGGNTGELFF. The DNA for the CDR3 is TGTGCCAGCTCACAGGAAGCGGGAGGAAACACCGGGGAGCTGTTTTTT.

The chain has TRBV12-2 and TRBJ2-7; TRBD2, as called in the table, went unchecked against the DNA. TRBV12-2 is shown as a pseudogene. The CDR3 loop spans 12 amino acids. CDR3 loop: CASPRNENEQYF. The CDR3 nucleotides are TGTGCAAGTCCGCGGAATGAGAACGAGCAGTACTTC.

This clone was detected only once. The chain has TRBV7-4 and TRBJ2-1; TRBD1 matches 9 bases. Losses at the gene ends were 5 bases for V and 8 bases for J; bases not matched to a gene: 7. The CDR3 sequence is 14 residues long. Germline CDR1 is SGHVT and CDR2 is SQSDAQ. The CDR3, as DNA: TGTGCCAGCAGCCCAGGACAGGGGATCTATGAGCAGTTCTTC. Amino acid sequence: CASSPGQGIYEQFF.

This clone was seen just once. CDR3 nucleotide sequence: TGTGCCAGCAGCTACGTTCTCGGACAGGGCTATGGCTACACCTTC. Protein product: CASSYVLGQGYGYTF. This chain connects TRBV28 to TRBJ1-2; 8 bases are shared with TRBD1. Germline V gene data show CDR1 as MDHEN and CDR2 as SYDVKM. After removal of 6 bases from V and 4 bases from J, the junction contained 10 bases not matched to a gene. This CDR3 has 15 residues.

The chain recombines TRBV7-2 with TRBJ2-5; 9 positions match TRBD1. The length of the CDR3 is 13 residues. Per the germline V gene, CDR1 is SGHTA and CDR2 is FQGNSA. V lost 6 bases, J lost 4 bases, and 3 bases stayed unmatched. The CDR3 sequence is CASRQGAGETQYF. CDR3 sequence (DNA): TGTGCCAGCAGACAGGGGGCTGGAGAGACCCAGTACTTC.

This clone was seen a handful of times. This sequence joins TRBV7-2 and TRBJ1-2; 8 nucleotides agree with TRBD1. V lost 5 bases, J lost 6 bases, and 2 bases stayed unmatched. Germline-derived CDR1 and CDR2 are SGHTA and FQGNSA. CDR3 length: 12 residues. CDR3 DNA sequence: TGTGCCAGCAGCCCAGGGGGCCATGGCTACACCTTC. Protein: CASSPGGHGYTF. Full variable domain (missing parts from reference TRBV7-2 and TRBJ1-2): GAGVSQSPSNKVTEKGKDVELRCDPISGHTALYWYRQSLGQGLEFLIYFQGNSAPDKSGLPSDRFSAERTGGSVSTLTIQRTQQEDSAVYLCASSPGGHGYTFGSGTRLTVV.

The gene calls are TRBV4-1 and TRBJ2-2; 8 bases map to TRBD2. The junction had 2 bases not matched to a gene; V was cut back by 1 base and J by 1 base. Germline assignment: CDR1 MGHRA and CDR2 YSYEKL. CDR3 length equals 16 residues. CDR3 sequence reads: CASSQVAGMNTGELFF. Here the CDR3 DNA reads TGCGCCAGCAGCCAAGTAGCGGGAATGAACACCGGGGAGCTGTTTTTT.

The chain uses TRBV7-9 and TRBJ2-6; 12 bases align to TRBD2. The CDR3 has 18 amino acids. Germline CDR1 reads SEHNR; CDR2 reads FQNEAQ (reference sequence). Losses at the gene ends were 2 bases for V and 1 base for J; bases not matched to a gene: 3. This CDR3 is CASSLPTSGSSGANVLTF. The CDR3 DNA follows: TGTGCCAGCAGCTTACCGACTAGCGGGAGTTCTGGGGCCAACGTCCTGACTTTC.

V is TRBV27 and J is TRBJ2-7; 7 bases are shared with TRBD2. The germline gives CDR1 MNHEY, CDR2 SMNVEV (reference sequence). V lost 5 bases, J lost 2 bases, and 6 bases stayed unmatched. The CDR3 has 14 residues. Here the CDR3 reads CASSKSGATYEQYF. The CDR3 DNA follows: TGTGCCAGCAGTAAAAGCGGGGCGACCTACGAGCAGTACTTC.

This clone was counted once. This chain connects TRBV19 to TRBJ2-7; the match to TRBD2 covers 8 bases. V was pared by 7 bases and J by 2 bases, with 7 bases of the junction left unmatched. This CDR3 spans 14 amino acids. Germline CDR1 and CDR2: LNHDA and SQIVND (reference sequence). The CDR3 nucleotides read TGTGCCAGTACCCCGGGACTAGGGACCTACGAGCAGTACTTC. It is translated as CASTPGLGTYEQYF.

V is TRBV4-2 and J is TRBJ2-3; the D is unclear. V was trimmed by 0 bases and J by 0 bases, leaving 7 bases between them. The CDR3 has 15 amino acids. Germline values: CDR1 LGHNA, CDR2 YNFKEQ. CDR3 nucleotides: TGTGCCAGCAGCCAAGATCCAACTAGCACAGATACGCAGTATTTT. Its translation is CASSQDPTSTDTQYF.

The genes are TRBV10-2 and TRBJ2-5; D is possibly TRBD2 (6 bases). V lost 3 bases and J 4 bases, leaving 15 bases between the germline ends. The CDR3 is 15 amino acids. Germline values: CDR1 WSHSY, CDR2 SAAADI. The CDR3: CASSDFQRVAETQYF. Written as DNA, the CDR3 is TGCGCCAGCAGTGACTTTCAGCGGGTGGCAGAGACCCAGTACTTC.

This clone was detected only once. This chain connects TRBV29-1 to TRBJ2-7, with D uncertain. Germline V CDR1 and CDR2: SQVTM, ANQGSEA. The V end was cut by 1 base, the J end by 1 base, with 2 bases between. The CDR3 covers 11 residues. The CDR3 sequence is CSVEASYEQYF. In nucleotides, the CDR3 is TGCAGCGTTGAAGCTTCCTACGAGCAGTACTTC.

The chain combines TRBV19 with TRBJ2-6, with no clear D. The CDR3 is 13 amino acids. Germline CDR1 is LNHDA and CDR2 is SQIVND (reference sequence). V shed 3 bases and J shed 3 bases, with 3 bases lying between them. The CDR3 here is CASSIIGANVLTF. The CDR3 coding sequence is TGTGCCAGTAGTATTATTGGGGCCAACGTCCTGACTTTC.

The chain combines TRBV6-6 with TRBJ1-5; D not certain. The germline V gene encodes CDR1 MNHNY and CDR2 SVGAGI (reference sequence). CDR3 size: 15 residues. The V and J ends lost 0 bases and 2 bases respectively, with 8 bases between them. CDR3 region: CASSYSIRGNQPQHF. The DNA for the CDR3 is TGTGCCAGCAGTTACTCGATCCGGGGCAATCAGCCCCAGCATTTT.

V gene TRBV5-1 combines with J gene TRBJ2-7; a possible D gene is TRBD1 (6 bases). This CDR3 comprises 16 residues. V was pared by 8 bases and J by 4 bases, with 25 bases between. Germline V lookup: CDR1 SGHRS, CDR2 YFSETQ. CDR3 nucleotides: TGCGCCAGTAGCCCAGGCAACAGGGATCCTTCATACGAGCAGTACTTC. Translating gives CASSPGNRDPSYEQYF.

The chain carries TRBV5-1 and TRBJ2-3; 7 bases align to TRBD2. J was trimmed by 4 bases and V by 1 base; bases with no gene match: 15. CDR3 length equals 18 residues. In germline, CDR1 is SGHRS, CDR2 YFSETQ. CDR3 amino acids: CASSLSWGGGVRSDTQYF. The CDR3 nucleotides read TGCGCCAGCAGCTTGTCTTGGGGCGGGGGAGTTAGATCAGATACGCAGTATTTT.

This chain connects TRBV4-2 to TRBJ1-2; 9 nucleotides line up with TRBD1. The CDR3 runs 15 residues. Trimming removed 5 bases from V and 4 bases from J; junction bases left unmatched: 8. Germline V gene sequence: CDR1 LGHNA, CDR2 YNFKEQ. Here the CDR3 reads CASSKRQGETYGYTF. The CDR3 DNA is TGTGCCAGCAGCAAACGACAGGGGGAAACCTATGGCTACACCTTC.

This clone was recorded only once. The chain recombines TRBV14 with TRBJ2-7; TRBD2 matches 9 bases. Per germline, CDR1 SGHDN and CDR2 FVKESK. Unmatched junction bases numbered 10, after V lost 0 bases and J lost 4 bases. The CDR3 totals 17 residues. The CDR3 DNA reads TGTGCCAGCAGCCAAGACGTCGGAGCGGGAGGTCGGTACGAGCAGTACTTC. Residues: CASSQDVGAGGRYEQYF.

The chain has TRBV7-3 and TRBJ1-2, with 8 bases that match TRBD1. The CDR3 length is 13 residues. Germline assignment: CDR1 SGHTA and CDR2 FQGTGA. V lost 5 bases, J lost 8 bases, and 7 bases stayed unmatched. In DNA, the CDR3 is TGTGCCAGCAGCCTCGCAGGGGGCGGCGGCTACACCTTC. Protein sequence: CASSLAGGGGYTF.

The CDR3 sequence: CASTPVGLAGGFSYEQYF. For the CDR3, the DNA is TGTGCCAGCACGCCGGTGGGACTAGCGGGAGGATTCTCCTACGAGCAGTACTTC. The chain carries TRBV28 and TRBJ2-7; the match to TRBD2 covers 15 bases. Germline V gene sequence: CDR1 MDHEN, CDR2 SYDVKM. This CDR3 comprises 18 residues. V was pared by 7 bases and J by 0 bases, with 10 bases of the junction left unmatched. The whole variable domain, filled in from reference TRBV28 and TRBJ2-7, reads DVKVTQSSRYLVKRTGEKVFLECVQDMDHENMFWYRQDPGLGLRLIYFSYDVKMKEKGDIPEGYSVSREKKERFSLILESASTNQTSMYLCASTPVGLAGGFSYEQYFGPGTRLTVT.

A single count supports this clone. The genes are TRBV5-4 and TRBJ2-1; 9 positions agree with TRBD1. Per germline, CDR1 SGHNT and CDR2 YYREEE (reference sequence). The V segment lost 3 bases and the J segment 2 bases; nucleotides outside the gene matches: 9. This CDR3 is built from 17 residues. The CDR3 here is CASSSNDYRGPYNEQFF. The CDR3 nucleotides read TGTGCCAGCAGCTCGAACGATTACAGGGGGCCCTACAATGAGCAGTTCTTC.

The V call is TRBV6-1, the J call TRBJ2-7; TRBD1 matches 9 bases. Germline trimming cut 7 bases from V and 4 bases from J; bases unmatched to any gene: 8. Germline-derived CDR1 and CDR2 are MNHNS and SASEGT. The CDR3 length is 14 residues. The CDR3 loop reads CASTLGQGGYEQYF. The CDR3 bases are TGTGCCAGCACCTTGGGACAGGGCGGGTACGAGCAGTACTTC.

In its sample, this clone was seen a few times. The J gene is TRBJ2-2, the V gene TRBV6-1; a weak D match, TRBD1 (5 bases). V was trimmed by 1 base and J by 7 bases, leaving 13 bases between them. The V gene's germline CDR1 is MNHNS and CDR2 SASEGT. This CDR3 is 15 amino acids long. The DNA of the CDR3 is TGTGCCAGCAGTGAAGGCTGGCAGGGTGGCGGGGAGCTGTTTTTT. Protein sequence: CASSEGWQGGGELFF.

The chain carries TRBV28 and TRBJ1-1, with TRBD1 matching 8 bases. Germline loops: CDR1 MDHEN, CDR2 SYDVKM. This CDR3 comprises 13 residues. V was pared by 6 bases and J by 4 bases, with 4 bases of the junction left unmatched. The CDR3 reads CASSPGGRTEAFF. CDR3 DNA: TGTGCCAGCAGCCCAGGGGGCCGCACTGAAGCTTTCTTT.

This sequence joins TRBV19 and TRBJ1-2; 8 nucleotides agree with TRBD1. CDR1 LNHDA and CDR2 SQIVND come from the germline V gene (reference sequence). This CDR3 region has 14 residues. V dropped 6 bases and J dropped 4; count of bases not matched to a gene: 7. CDR3 region: CASSLPDRVYGYTF. The CDR3 nucleotides are TGTGCCAGTAGCCTCCCGGACAGGGTCTATGGCTACACCTTC.